Presented here are 30 T cell receptor beta chains from one specimen sequenced in a study of CD8+ T cells in alopecia areata. After isolation, RNA underwent reverse transcription to generate cDNA as the sequencing template. Assay: immunoSEQ multiplex PCR; the TCRdb copy retains only in-frame clones and omits some. The sample has 90,000 to 120,000 clones; roughly 89% are singletons. Treatment described: oral pan-JAK inhibitor, 5-10 mg twice daily. Sequencing used CD8+ T cells sorted from blood, obtained at week 24, from a patient treated with tofacitinib. These receptors originate from a human donor with alopecia areata.

The CDR3, as DNA: TGCGCCAGCAGCCCCAATCGCGGGGGCGACACTGAAGCTTTCTTT. Amino acid sequence: CASSPNRGGDTEAFF. V is TRBV4-1 and J is TRBJ1-1, with D possibly TRBD1 on 6 matching bases. Germline V gene data show CDR1 as MGHRA and CDR2 as YSYEKL. The CDR3 totals 15 residues. V lost 4 bases and J 3 bases, leaving 15 bases between the germline ends.

The DNA of the CDR3 is TGTGCCAGCTCACCACCGACGACGGGGGGGCCTTACTACAATGAGCAGTTCTTC. Translation: CASSPPTTGGPYYNEQFF. The chain recombines TRBV18 with TRBJ2-1; TRBD2 matches 8 bases. CDR1 is KGHSH, CDR2 LQKENI, per germline. This CDR3 has 18 residues. Trimming removed 0 bases from V and 3 bases from J; junction bases left unmatched: 10.

This clone came up a few times. The V and J genes are TRBV11-2 and TRBJ1-2, with 8 positions matching TRBD1. This CDR3 is built from 15 residues. Germline CDR1 reads SGHAT; CDR2 reads FQNNGV. J gave up 4 bases and V 5 bases, and 9 bases lay outside the gene matches. CDR3 loop: CASSASQGASYGYTF. In nucleotides, the CDR3 is TGTGCCAGCAGCGCCAGCCAGGGGGCTTCCTATGGCTACACCTTC.

The V gene is TRBV5-1, the J gene TRBJ2-3; D is uncertain. Germline CDR1 is SGHRS and CDR2 is YFSETQ. V shed 0 bases and J shed 4 bases, with 6 bases lying between them. This CDR3 has 13 amino acids. The CDR3 DNA reads TGCGCCAGCAGCTTGGAGCATTCAGATACGCAGTATTTT. This gives the protein CASSLEHSDTQYF. Complete variable domain (other parts from reference TRBV5-1 and TRBJ2-3): KAGVTQTPRYLIKTRGQQVTLSCSPISGHRSVSWYQQTPGQGLQFLFEYFSETQRNKGNFPGRFSGRQFSNSRSEMNVSTLELGDSALYLCASSLEHSDTQYFGPGTRLTVL.

J is TRBJ2-2 and V is TRBV4-3; TRBD1 might be the D (5 bases). CDR3 length: 15 amino acids. Trimming removed 4 bases at V and 7 bases at J, with 16 bases between. Germline lookup yields CDR1 LGHNA and CDR2 YSLEER. The CDR3 nucleotides are TGCGCCAGCAGCCCACAGGCTGTCGAGGTCGGGGAGCTGTTTTTT. Its translation: CASSPQAVEVGELFF.

The chain carries TRBV18 and TRBJ1-5, with 11 bases fitting TRBD1. V shed 2 bases and J 4 bases; nucleotides not matched to a gene: 10. The CDR3 runs 18 residues. CDR1 is KGHSH, CDR2 LQKENI, per germline. The CDR3 region has the DNA TGTGCCAGCTCACCAGCCGCAGCCCGGGACAGGGGGAATCAGCCCCAGCATTTT. Translating it yields CASSPAAARDRGNQPQHF.

The CDR3 reads CASRDSGGALETQYF. For the CDR3, the DNA is TGTGCCAGCAGGGACAGTGGAGGGGCTTTGGAGACCCAGTACTTC. The chain links TRBV7-9 to TRBJ2-5; tentatively, D is TRBD1 or TRBD2 (6 bases each). The ends were cut back, 6 bases at V and 5 bases at J, with 19 bases in the middle. The CDR3 has 15 amino acids. Germline V gene data show CDR1 as SEHNR and CDR2 as FQNEAQ (reference sequence).

This chain links TRBV30 with TRBJ2-1; D is unclear. Germline CDR1 and CDR2: GTSNPN and SVGIG (reference sequence). The CDR3 loop spans 13 amino acids. V dropped 3 bases and J dropped 1 base, with 7 bases sitting between them. The CDR3 DNA sequence: TGTGCCTGGAGGGCACTGTCCTACAATGAGCAGTTCTTC. The encoded protein is CAWRALSYNEQFF.

The chain links TRBV6-5 to TRBJ2-3; no firm D call. Germline lookup yields CDR1 MNHEY and CDR2 SVGAGI. The CDR3 has 12 residues. Trimming cost V 6 bases and J 6 bases, with 10 bases left between them. The CDR3 loop reads CASSLHGDTQYF. DNA for the CDR3: TGTGCCAGCAGCCTCCACGGGGATACGCAGTATTTT.

The chain has TRBV30 and TRBJ2-7, with 7 bases that match TRBD2. Germline CDR1 reads GTSNPN; CDR2 reads SVGIG (reference sequence). V lost 3 bases to trimming and J lost 3 bases; unmatched junction nucleotides: 26. CDR3 length: 20 residues. The CDR3 DNA reads TGTGCCTGGAGCGTACCCCGCCGGCGGGGGAATAGCGGGTTGGACTACGAGCAGTACTTC. Amino acid sequence: CAWSVPRRRGNSGLDYEQYF.

A few counts support this clone. The chain recombines TRBV7-2 with TRBJ2-3; D remains unclear. The germline gives CDR1 SGHTA, CDR2 FQGNSA. The V gene lost 1 base and the J gene lost 6 bases, with 14 bases spanning the gap. The CDR3 length is 15 residues. DNA for the CDR3: TGTGCCAGCAGCTTAGGAGTCGTCGTCCCTGATACGCAGTATTTT. Translated: CASSLGVVVPDTQYF.

Concerning this clone: Other DNA sequences of this sample code for an identical CDR3. The chain is built from TRBV4-1 and TRBJ2-2; TRBD1 matches 8 bases. V lost 0 bases and J lost 4; bases outside the gene matches: 4. Germline V gives CDR1 MGHRA, CDR2 YSYEKL. This CDR3 contains 16 residues. DNA for the CDR3: TGCGCCAGCAGCCAAGAAGGACAGGGTCGCACCGGGGAGCTGTTTTTT. Translating gives CASSQEGQGRTGELFF.

The chain couples TRBV27 to TRBJ1-5; a weak D match, TRBD1 (6 bases). CDR3 length equals 17 residues. Germline-derived CDR1 and CDR2 are MNHEY and SMNVEV (reference sequence). V lost 8 bases and J lost 0, with 20 bases in between. CDR3 in amino acids: CASRTLSGAASNQPQHF. CDR3 coding DNA: TGTGCCAGCCGAACACTCTCAGGGGCGGCTAGCAATCAGCCCCAGCATTTT.

The V gene is TRBV7-9, the J gene TRBJ2-1; 7 bases map to TRBD1. J lost 0 bases, V lost 5 bases, and 4 bases had no gene match. The CDR3 has 15 amino acids. Per germline, CDR1 SEHNR and CDR2 FQNEAQ (reference sequence). The chain's CDR3 is CASSPGQPSYNEQFF. The CDR3 DNA is TGTGCCAGCAGCCCGGGACAGCCCTCCTACAATGAGCAGTTCTTC.

The chain uses TRBV29-1 and TRBJ2-7, with 8 bases aligning to TRBD2. CDR1 and CDR2 from the germline V gene are SQVTM and ANQGSEA. V lost 4 bases to trimming and J lost 0 bases; unmatched junction nucleotides: 5. This CDR3 region has 14 residues. The CDR3 spells CSVAPGTSSYEQYF. The CDR3 region has the DNA TGCAGCGTTGCCCCCGGGACTAGCTCCTACGAGCAGTACTTC.

There are a few counts of this clone. V is TRBV6-5 and J is TRBJ2-7, with D perhaps TRBD2 (6 bases). The CDR3 extends over 14 amino acids. Trimming stripped 2 bases from V and 7 bases from J, with 15 bases between. Germline-derived CDR1 and CDR2 are MNHEY and SVGAGI. CDR3 nucleotides: TGTGCCAGCAGTTACGTGGGGACTGCTGAGGAGCAGTACTTC. It translates to CASSYVGTAEEQYF.

The chain uses TRBV6-1 and TRBJ2-3, with D uncertain. Looked up from germline, CDR1 is MNHNS and CDR2 is SASEGT. This CDR3 is built from 15 residues. The V end lost 5 bases, the J end lost 3 bases, and 15 bases lay between the germline ends. CDR3: CASSLYYPPTDTQYF. CDR3 DNA: TGTGCCAGCAGTCTGTACTACCCTCCTACAGATACGCAGTATTTT.

J is TRBJ2-7 and V is TRBV21-1; the D call in the table, TRBD1, was not verified against the DNA. TRBV21-1 is classified as a pseudogene. CDR3 length equals 13 residues. DNA for the CDR3: TGTGCCAGCAGCATTGAACAGGGAGACGAGCAGTACTTC. Translating gives CASSIEQGDEQYF.

This clone was seen more than once but under ten times. V and J are TRBV4-1 and TRBJ2-7; 8 bases line up with TRBD1. Germline CDR1 MGHRA, CDR2 YSYEKL. The CDR3 is 16 residues long. V trimming: 0 bases; J trimming: 5 bases; junction bases outside the gene matches: 9. The CDR3: CASSQEGRTGSHEQYF. The CDR3 nucleotides read TGCGCCAGCAGCCAAGAGGGCCGGACAGGGTCCCACGAGCAGTACTTC.

The chain uses TRBV10-3 and TRBJ1-1, with D unclear. Germline CDR1 is ENHRY and CDR2 is SYGVKD. There are 13 residues in the CDR3. With 2 bases removed from V and 1 base from J, the gap between germline ends came to 5 bases. For the CDR3, the DNA is TGTGCCATCAGTGAGGCCGAGAACACTGAAGCTTTCTTT. The encoded protein is CAISEAENTEAFF.

The chain is built from TRBV6-1 and TRBJ2-7; TRBD2 matches at 14 bases. Germline CDR1 MNHNS, CDR2 SASEGT. V lost 2 bases, J lost 2 bases, and 5 bases stayed unmatched. The CDR3 has 17 amino acids. CDR3 sequence reads: CASSEWTSGGPPYEQYF. The CDR3 DNA reads TGTGCCAGCAGTGAATGGACTAGCGGGGGGCCACCCTACGAGCAGTACTTC.

CDR3 bases: TGTGCCAGCAGTTACTCAGGGGGGGGTAATTCACCCCTCCACTTT. This gives the protein CASSYSGGGNSPLHF. J is TRBJ1-6 and V is TRBV6-5; D perhaps matches TRBD1 (6 bases). The V end was cut by 0 bases, the J end by 6 bases, with 9 bases between. CDR3 length: 15 amino acids. From germline, CDR1 is MNHEY and CDR2 SVGAGI.

As to this clone: Germline is not matched at one junction end, which may reflect a read error. This sequence joins TRBV7-7 and TRBJ2-2; D may be TRBD1 (6 bases). Germline V gene sequence: CDR1 SSHAT, CDR2 FNYEAQ (reference sequence). The CDR3 spans 17 residues. The CDR3 DNA is TGTGCTAGCAGCCCCACCGGGGAGAAGGGGGACACCGGGGAGCTGTTTTTT. Translated, it gives CASSPTGEKGDTGELFF.

V is TRBV27 and J is TRBJ1-5; D is ambiguous. The ends were cut back, 0 bases at V and 6 bases at J, with 6 bases in the middle. This CDR3 has 13 amino acids. Germline V lookup: CDR1 MNHEY, CDR2 SMNVEV (reference sequence). CDR3 region: CASSLSSSQPQHF. CDR3 nucleotide sequence: TGTGCCAGCAGTTTATCGTCAAGTCAGCCCCAGCATTTT.

This clone was picked up one time. J is TRBJ1-5 and V is TRBV13; the D gene is possibly TRBD1 (5 bases). The CDR3 runs to 15 residues. CDR1 is PRHDT and CDR2 is FYEKMQ in the germline V gene (reference sequence). The germline V and J ends were trimmed by 5 bases and 3 bases, with 14 bases remaining between them. CDR3 protein: CASSIRGANNQPQHF. The DNA for the CDR3 is TGTGCCAGCAGCATACGCGGGGCGAACAATCAGCCCCAGCATTTT.

The chain couples TRBV4-2 to TRBJ1-5; D gene unclear. This CDR3 comprises 15 residues. Trimming took off 0 bases at V and 1 base at J, with 7 bases between the two ends. Germline V gene sequence: CDR1 LGHNA, CDR2 YNFKEQ. The CDR3 nucleotides read TGTGCCAGCAGCCAAGAGTACAGAAGCAATCAGCCCCAGCATTTT. Translation gives CASSQEYRSNQPQHF.

The chain recombines TRBV23-1 with TRBJ2-3; the match to TRBD1 covers 8 bases. TRBV23-1 is marked as an open reading frame, function uncertain. This CDR3 is 16 amino acids long. V trimming: 1 base; J trimming: 4 bases; junction bases outside the gene matches: 7. DNA for the CDR3: TGCGCCAGCAGTCAATATAACAGGGGGAACGCAGATACGCAGTATTTT. Its translation is CASSQYNRGNADTQYF.

The chain is built from TRBV7-8 and TRBJ1-5; 7 bases fit TRBD1. Germline CDR1 reads SGHVS; CDR2 reads FQNEAQ. The trim removed 1 base at V and 0 bases at J, leaving 6 bases unmatched. CDR3 length: 17 amino acids. The CDR3 protein is CASSLVTGAYSNQPQHF. The CDR3 DNA sequence: TGTGCCAGCAGCTTAGTCACAGGGGCGTATAGCAATCAGCCCCAGCATTTT.

The rearrangement links TRBV4-1 to TRBJ1-1, with D hard to call. This CDR3 region has 14 residues. Trimming took off 0 bases at V and 4 bases at J, with 9 bases between the two ends. The V gene's germline CDR1 is MGHRA and CDR2 YSYEKL. As DNA, the CDR3 is TGCGCCAGCAGCCAAGAGGGGAGGGCCACTGAAGCTTTCTTT. Residues: CASSQEGRATEAFF.

This chain joins TRBV30 and TRBJ2-1; the match to TRBD1 covers 9 bases. Germline CDR1 and CDR2: GTSNPN and SVGIG (reference sequence). The J segment lost 9 bases and the V segment lost 7 bases, leaving 7 bases of the junction unmatched. The CDR3 length is 12 residues. For the CDR3, the DNA is TGTGCCTTCTCCGGGACAGGGTTTGAGCAGTTCTTC. Its protein product is CAFSGTGFEQFF.